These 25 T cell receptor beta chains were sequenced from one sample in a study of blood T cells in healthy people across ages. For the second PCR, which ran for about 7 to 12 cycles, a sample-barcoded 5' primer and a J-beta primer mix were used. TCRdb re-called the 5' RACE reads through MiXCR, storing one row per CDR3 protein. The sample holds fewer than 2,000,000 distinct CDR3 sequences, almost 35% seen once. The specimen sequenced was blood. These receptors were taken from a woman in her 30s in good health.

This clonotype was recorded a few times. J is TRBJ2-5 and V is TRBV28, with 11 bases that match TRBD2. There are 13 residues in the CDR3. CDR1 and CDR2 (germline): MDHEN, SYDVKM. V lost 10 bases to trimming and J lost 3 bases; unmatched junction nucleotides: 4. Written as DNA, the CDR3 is TGTGCCATCCTACTAGCGGGAGAAGAGACCCAGTACTTC. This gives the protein CAILLAGEETQYF. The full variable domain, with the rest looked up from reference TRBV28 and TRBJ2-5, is DVKVTQSSRYLVKRTGEKVFLECVQDMDHENMFWYRQDPGLGLRLIYFSYDVKMKEKGDIPEGYSVSREKKERFSLILESASTNQTSMYLCAILLAGEETQYFGPGTRLLVL.

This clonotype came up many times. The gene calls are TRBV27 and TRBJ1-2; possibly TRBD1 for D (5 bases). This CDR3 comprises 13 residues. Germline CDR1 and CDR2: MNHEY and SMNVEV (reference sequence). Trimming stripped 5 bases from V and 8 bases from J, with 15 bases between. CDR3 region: CASSRLSGWGYTF. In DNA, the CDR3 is TGTGCCAGCAGTCGATTATCAGGGTGGGGCTACACCTTC.

The CDR3 loop is CASSEARLNEQFF. DNA of the CDR3: TGCGCCAGCAGTGAAGCTAGACTTAATGAGCAGTTCTTC. This sequence joins TRBV10-2 and TRBJ2-1; no clear D gene. CDR1 WSHSY and CDR2 SAAADI come from the germline V gene. The CDR3 runs 13 residues. V dropped 3 bases and J dropped 7 bases, with 10 bases sitting between them.

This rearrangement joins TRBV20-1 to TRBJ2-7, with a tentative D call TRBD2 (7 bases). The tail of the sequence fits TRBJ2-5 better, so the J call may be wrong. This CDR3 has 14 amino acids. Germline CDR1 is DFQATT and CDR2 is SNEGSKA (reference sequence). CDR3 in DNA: TGCAGTGCTAGAGTTGAGGGGGGGTCCGAGACCCAGTACTTC. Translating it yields CSARVEGGSETQYF.

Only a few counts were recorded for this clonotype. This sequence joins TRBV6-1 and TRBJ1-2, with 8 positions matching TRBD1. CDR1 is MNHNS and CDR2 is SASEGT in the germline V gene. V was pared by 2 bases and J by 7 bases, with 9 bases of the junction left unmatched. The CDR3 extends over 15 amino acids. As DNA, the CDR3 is TGTGCCAGCAGTGAACAAGGACAGGGAATCTCTGGCTACACCTTC. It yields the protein CASSEQGQGISGYTF.

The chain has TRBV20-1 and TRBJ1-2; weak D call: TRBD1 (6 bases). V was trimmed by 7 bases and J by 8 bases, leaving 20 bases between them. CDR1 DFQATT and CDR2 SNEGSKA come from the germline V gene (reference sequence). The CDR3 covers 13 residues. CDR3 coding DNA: TGCAGTGGCTCTAGGGACACCCTGGGGGGCTACACCTTC. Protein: CSGSRDTLGGYTF.

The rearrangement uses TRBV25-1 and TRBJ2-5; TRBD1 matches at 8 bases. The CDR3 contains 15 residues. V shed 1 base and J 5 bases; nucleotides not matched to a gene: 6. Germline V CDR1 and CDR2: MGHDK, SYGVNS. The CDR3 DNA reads TGTGCCAGCAGTGAATTCAGGGGGCAAGATGAGACCCAGTACTTC. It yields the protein CASSEFRGQDETQYF.

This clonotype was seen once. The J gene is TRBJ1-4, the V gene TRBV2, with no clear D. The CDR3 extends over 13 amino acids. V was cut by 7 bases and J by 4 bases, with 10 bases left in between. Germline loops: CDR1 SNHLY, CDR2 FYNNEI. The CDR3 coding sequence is TGTGCCAGCAATTCGGACTATAATGAAAAACTGTTTTTT. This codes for CASNSDYNEKLFF.

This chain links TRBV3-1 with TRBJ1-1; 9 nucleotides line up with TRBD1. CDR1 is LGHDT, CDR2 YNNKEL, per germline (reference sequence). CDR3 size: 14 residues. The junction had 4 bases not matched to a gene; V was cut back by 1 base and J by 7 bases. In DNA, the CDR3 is TGTGCCAGCAGCCAAGCCGGGACAGGGAATGAAGCTTTCTTT. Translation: CASSQAGTGNEAFF.

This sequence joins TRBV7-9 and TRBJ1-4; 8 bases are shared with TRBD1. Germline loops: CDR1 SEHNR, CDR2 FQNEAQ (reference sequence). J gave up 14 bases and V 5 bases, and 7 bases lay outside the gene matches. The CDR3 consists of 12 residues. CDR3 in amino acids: CASSKGQGGLFF. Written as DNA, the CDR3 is TGTGCCAGCAGCAAAGGACAGGGTGGTCTGTTTTTT.

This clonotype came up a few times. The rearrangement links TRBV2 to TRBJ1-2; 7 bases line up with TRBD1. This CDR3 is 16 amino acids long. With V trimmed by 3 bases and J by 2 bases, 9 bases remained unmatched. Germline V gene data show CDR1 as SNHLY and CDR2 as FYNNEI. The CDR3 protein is CASSERGRQGNYGYTF. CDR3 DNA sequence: TGTGCCAGCAGTGAGAGGGGGCGACAGGGCAACTATGGCTACACCTTC.

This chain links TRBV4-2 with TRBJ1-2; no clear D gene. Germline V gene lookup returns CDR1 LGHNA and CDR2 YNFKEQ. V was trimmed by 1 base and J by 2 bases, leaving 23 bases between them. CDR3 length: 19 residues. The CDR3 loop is CASSQVLPGSLAANYGYTF. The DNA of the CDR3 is TGTGCCAGCAGCCAAGTTCTCCCCGGGTCCCTGGCCGCCAACTATGGCTACACCTTC.

The CDR3, as DNA: TGTGCCAGCATGCAGGCTAGCGGGGGGGTCTCGTACAATGAGCAGTTCTTC. Residues: CASMQASGGVSYNEQFF. The chain carries TRBV6-1 and TRBJ2-1; 12 bases line up with TRBD2. CDR1 and CDR2 from the germline V gene are MNHNS and SASEGT. The CDR3 sequence is 17 residues long. V lost 7 bases, J lost 4 bases, and 11 bases stayed unmatched.

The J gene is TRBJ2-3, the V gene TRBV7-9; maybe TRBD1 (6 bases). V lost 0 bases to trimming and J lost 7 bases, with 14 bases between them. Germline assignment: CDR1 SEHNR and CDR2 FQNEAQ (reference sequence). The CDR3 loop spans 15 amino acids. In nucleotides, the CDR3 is TGTGCCAGCAGCTTAGCACAGGGAATCGGGAATACGCAGTATTTT. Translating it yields CASSLAQGIGNTQYF.

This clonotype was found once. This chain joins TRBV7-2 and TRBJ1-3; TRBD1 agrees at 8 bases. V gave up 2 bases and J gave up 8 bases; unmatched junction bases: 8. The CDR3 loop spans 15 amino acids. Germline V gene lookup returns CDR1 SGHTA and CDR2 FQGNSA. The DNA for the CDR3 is TGTGCCAGCAGCTTATCCCAGGACAGGGTTGACACCATATATTTT. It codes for CASSLSQDRVDTIYF.

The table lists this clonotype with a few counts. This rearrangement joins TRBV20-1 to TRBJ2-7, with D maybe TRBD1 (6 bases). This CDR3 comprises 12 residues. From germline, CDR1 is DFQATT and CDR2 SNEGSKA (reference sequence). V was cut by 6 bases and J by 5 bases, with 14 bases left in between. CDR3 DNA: TGCAGTGCCAGGGTGGGGGCCCACGAGCAGTACTTC. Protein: CSARVGAHEQYF.

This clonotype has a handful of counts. The CDR3 sequence: CASSRTGGAETQYF. The CDR3 bases are TGTGCCAGCAGCCGGACAGGGGGAGCGGAGACCCAGTACTTC. This chain links TRBV6-5 with TRBJ2-5; the match to TRBD1 covers 10 bases. Trimming cost V 6 bases and J 5 bases; bases outside gene matches: 6. The CDR3 runs to 14 residues. Germline CDR1 MNHEY, CDR2 SVGAGI.

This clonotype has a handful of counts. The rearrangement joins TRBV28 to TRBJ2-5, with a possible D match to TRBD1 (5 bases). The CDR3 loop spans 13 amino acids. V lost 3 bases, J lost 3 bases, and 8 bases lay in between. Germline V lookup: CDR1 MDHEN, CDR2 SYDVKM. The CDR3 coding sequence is TGTGCCAGCAGTTTTGTGACAGAAGAGACCCAGTACTTC. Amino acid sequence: CASSFVTEETQYF.

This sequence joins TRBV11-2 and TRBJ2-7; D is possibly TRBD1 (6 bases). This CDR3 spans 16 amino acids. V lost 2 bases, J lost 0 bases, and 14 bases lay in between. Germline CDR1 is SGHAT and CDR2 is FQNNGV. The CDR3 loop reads CASSLQGKEPSYEQYF. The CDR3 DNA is TGTGCCAGCAGCTTACAGGGGAAGGAACCCTCCTACGAGCAGTACTTC. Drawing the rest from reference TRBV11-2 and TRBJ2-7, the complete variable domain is EAGVAQSPRYKIIEKRQSVAFWCNPISGHATLYWYQQILGQGPKLLIQFQNNGVVDDSQLPKDRFSAERLKGVDSTLKIQPAKLEDSAVYLCASSLQGKEPSYEQYFGPGTRLTVT.

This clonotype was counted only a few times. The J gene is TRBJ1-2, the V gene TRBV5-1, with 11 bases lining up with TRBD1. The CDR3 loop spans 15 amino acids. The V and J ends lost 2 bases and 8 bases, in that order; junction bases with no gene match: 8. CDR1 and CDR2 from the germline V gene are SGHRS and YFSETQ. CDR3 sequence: CASSFYGQGAEGYTF. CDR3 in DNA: TGCGCCAGCAGCTTTTACGGACAGGGGGCGGAGGGCTACACCTTC.

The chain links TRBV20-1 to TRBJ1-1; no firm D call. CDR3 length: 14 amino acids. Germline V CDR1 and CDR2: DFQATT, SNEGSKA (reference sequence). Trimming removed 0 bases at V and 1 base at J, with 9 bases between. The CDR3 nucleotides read TGCAGTGCTAGAGATGGTGCAACGAACACTGAAGCTTTCTTT. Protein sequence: CSARDGATNTEAFF.

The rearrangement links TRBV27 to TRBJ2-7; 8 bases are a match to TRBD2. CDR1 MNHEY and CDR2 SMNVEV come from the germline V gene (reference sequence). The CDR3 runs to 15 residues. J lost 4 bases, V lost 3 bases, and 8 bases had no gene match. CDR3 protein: CASSFGAGVIYEQYF. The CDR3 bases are TGTGCCAGCAGTTTTGGAGCGGGGGTTATTTACGAGCAGTACTTC.

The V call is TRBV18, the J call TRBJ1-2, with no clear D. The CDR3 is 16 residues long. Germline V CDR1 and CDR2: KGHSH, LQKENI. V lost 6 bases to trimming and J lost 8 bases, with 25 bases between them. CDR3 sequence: CASSQVAGNRVFGYTF. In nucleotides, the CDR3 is TGTGCCAGCTCTCAAGTGGCGGGGAACCGGGTTTTCGGCTACACCTTC.

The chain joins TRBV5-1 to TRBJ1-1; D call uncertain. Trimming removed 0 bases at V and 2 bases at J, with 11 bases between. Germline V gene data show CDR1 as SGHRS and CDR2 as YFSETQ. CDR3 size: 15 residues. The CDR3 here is CASSLGSGINTEAFF. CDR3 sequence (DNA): TGCGCCAGCAGCTTGGGATCGGGGATTAACACTGAAGCTTTCTTT.

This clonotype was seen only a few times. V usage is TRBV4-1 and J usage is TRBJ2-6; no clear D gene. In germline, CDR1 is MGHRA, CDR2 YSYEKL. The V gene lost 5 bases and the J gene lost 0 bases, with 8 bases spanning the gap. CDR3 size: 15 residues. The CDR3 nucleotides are TGCGCCAGCAGCTTTCGGCACTCTGGGGCCAACGTCCTGACTTTC. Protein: CASSFRHSGANVLTF.